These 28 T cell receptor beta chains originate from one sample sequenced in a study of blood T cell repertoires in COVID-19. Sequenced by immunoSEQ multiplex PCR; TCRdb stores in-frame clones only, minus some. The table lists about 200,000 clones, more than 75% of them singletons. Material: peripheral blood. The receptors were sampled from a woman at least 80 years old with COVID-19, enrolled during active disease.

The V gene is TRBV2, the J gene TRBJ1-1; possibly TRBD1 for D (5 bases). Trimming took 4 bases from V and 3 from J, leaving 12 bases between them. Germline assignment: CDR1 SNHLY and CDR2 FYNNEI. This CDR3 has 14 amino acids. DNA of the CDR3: TGTGCCAGCAGTGTCCGAGACAGAGACACTGAAGCTTTCTTT. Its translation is CASSVRDRDTEAFF.

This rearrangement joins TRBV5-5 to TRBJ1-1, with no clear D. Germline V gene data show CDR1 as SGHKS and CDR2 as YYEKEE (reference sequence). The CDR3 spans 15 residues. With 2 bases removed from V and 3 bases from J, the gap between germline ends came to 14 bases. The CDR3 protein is CASSFLEGSYTEAFF. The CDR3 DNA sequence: TGTGCCAGCAGCTTTTTGGAGGGCTCCTACACTGAAGCTTTCTTT.

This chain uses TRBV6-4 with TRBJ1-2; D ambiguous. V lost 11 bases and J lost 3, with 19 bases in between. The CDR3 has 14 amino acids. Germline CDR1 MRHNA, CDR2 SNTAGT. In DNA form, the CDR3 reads TGTGCCCCCCCTCTTCCTGGACTTGACTATGGCTACACCTTC. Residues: CAPPLPGLDYGYTF.

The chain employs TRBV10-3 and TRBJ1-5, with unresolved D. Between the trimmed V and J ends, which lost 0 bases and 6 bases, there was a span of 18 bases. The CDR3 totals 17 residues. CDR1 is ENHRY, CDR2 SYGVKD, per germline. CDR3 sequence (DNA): TGTGCCATCAGTGAGTCGAACGGGATTAGAACGGGTCAGCCCCAGCATTTT. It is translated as CAISESNGIRTGQPQHF.

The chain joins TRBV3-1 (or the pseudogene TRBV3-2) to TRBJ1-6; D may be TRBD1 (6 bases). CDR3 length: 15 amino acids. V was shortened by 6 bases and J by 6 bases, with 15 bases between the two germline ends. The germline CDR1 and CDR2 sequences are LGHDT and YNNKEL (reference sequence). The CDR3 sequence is CASRLRDIFNSPLHF. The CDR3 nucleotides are TGTGCCAGCAGACTCCGGGACATATTTAATTCACCCCTCCACTTT.

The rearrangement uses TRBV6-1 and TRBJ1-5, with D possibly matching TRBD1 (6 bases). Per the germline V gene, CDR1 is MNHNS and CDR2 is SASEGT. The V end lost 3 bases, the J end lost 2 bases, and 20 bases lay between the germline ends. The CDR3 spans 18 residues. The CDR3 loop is CASSDPSIQGYRNQPQHF. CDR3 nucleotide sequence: TGTGCCAGCAGTGACCCGTCTATCCAGGGGTATCGCAATCAGCCCCAGCATTTT.

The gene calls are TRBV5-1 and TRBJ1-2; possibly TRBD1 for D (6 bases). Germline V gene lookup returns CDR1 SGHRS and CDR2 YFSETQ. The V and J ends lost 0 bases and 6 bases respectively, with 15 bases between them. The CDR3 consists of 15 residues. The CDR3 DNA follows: TGCGCCAGCAGCTTGGCCCAGGGGAAAAGAGATGGCTACACCTTC. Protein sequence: CASSLAQGKRDGYTF.

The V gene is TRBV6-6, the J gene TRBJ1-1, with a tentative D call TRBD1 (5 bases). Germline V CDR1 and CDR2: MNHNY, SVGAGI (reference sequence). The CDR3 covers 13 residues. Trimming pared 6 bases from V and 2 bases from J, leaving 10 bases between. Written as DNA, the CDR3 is TGTGCCAGCAGGGCAGGGTTCAACACTGAAGCTTTCTTT. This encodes CASRAGFNTEAFF.

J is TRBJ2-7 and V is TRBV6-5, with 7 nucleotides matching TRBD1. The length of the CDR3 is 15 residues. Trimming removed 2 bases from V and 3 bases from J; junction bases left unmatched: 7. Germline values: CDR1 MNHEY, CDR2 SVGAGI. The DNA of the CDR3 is TGTGCCAGCAGTTACCAGAGACAGGGAAGCTACGAGCAGTACTTC. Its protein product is CASSYQRQGSYEQYF.

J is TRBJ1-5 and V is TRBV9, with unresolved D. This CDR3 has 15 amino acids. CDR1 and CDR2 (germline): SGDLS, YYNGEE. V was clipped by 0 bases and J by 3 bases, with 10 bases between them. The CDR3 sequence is CASSVGPGSNQPQHF. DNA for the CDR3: TGTGCCAGCAGCGTAGGTCCGGGTTCCAATCAGCCCCAGCATTTT.

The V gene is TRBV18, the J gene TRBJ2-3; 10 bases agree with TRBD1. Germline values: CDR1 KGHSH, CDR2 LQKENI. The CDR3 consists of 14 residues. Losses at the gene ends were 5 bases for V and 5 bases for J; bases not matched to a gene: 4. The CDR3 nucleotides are TGTGCCAGCTCAATAGGGACAGGGGAAGATACGCAGTATTTT. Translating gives CASSIGTGEDTQYF.

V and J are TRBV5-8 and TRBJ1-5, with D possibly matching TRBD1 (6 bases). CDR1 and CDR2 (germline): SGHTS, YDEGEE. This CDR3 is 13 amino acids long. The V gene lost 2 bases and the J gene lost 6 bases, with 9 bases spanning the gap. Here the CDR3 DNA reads TGTGCCAGCAGCTTACAGGGCGGTCAGCCCCAGCATTTT. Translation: CASSLQGGQPQHF.

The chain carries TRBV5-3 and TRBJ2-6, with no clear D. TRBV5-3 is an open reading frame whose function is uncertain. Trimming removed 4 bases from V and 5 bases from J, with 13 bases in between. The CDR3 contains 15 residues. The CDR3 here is CARSLKPGRANVLTF. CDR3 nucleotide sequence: TGTGCCAGAAGCCTAAAGCCAGGCAGGGCCAACGTCCTGACTTTC.

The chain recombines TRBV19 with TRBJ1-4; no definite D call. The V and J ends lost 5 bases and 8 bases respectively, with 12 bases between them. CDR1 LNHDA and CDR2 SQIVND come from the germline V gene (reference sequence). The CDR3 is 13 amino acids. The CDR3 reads CASSLSAEEKLFF. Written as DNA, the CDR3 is TGTGCCAGTAGTCTCTCCGCGGAAGAAAAACTGTTTTTT.

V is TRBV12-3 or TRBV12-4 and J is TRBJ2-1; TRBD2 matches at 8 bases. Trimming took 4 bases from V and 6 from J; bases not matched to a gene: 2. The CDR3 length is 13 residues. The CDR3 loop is CASSYGGGNEQFF. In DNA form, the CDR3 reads TGTGCCAGCAGTTACGGGGGGGGCAATGAGCAGTTCTTC.

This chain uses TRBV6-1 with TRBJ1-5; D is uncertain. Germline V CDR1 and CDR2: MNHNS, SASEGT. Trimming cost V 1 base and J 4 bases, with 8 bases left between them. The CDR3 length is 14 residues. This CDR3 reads CASSEGAKNQPQHF. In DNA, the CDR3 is TGTGCCAGCAGTGAAGGGGCAAAGAATCAGCCCCAGCATTTT.

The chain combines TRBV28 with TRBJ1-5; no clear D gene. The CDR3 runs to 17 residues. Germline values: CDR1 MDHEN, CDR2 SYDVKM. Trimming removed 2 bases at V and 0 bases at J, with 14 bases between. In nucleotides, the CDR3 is TGTGCCAGCAGTTTACGGCAGGCACCTTATAGCAATCAGCCCCAGCATTTT. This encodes CASSLRQAPYSNQPQHF.

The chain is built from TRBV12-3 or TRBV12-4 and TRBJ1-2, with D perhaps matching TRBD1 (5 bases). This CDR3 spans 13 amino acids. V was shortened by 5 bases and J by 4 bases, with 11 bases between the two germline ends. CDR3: CASSGGTSYGYTF. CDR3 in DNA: TGTGCCAGCAGTGGCGGGACGAGCTATGGCTACACCTTC.

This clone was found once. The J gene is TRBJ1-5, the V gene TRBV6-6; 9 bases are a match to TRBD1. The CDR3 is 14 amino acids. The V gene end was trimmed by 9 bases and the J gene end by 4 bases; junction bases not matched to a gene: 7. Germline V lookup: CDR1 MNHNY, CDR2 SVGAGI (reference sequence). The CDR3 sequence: CASSRDRANQPQHF. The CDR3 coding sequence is TGTGCCAGTTCCCGGGACAGGGCTAATCAGCCCCAGCATTTT.

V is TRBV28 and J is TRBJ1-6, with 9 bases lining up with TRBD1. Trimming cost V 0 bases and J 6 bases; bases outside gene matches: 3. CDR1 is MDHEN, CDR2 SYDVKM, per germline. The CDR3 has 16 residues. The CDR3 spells CASSLWTGGGNSPLHF. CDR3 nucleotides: TGTGCCAGCAGTTTATGGACAGGGGGAGGTAATTCACCCCTCCACTTT. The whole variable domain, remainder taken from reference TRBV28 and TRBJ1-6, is DVKVTQSSRYLVKRTGEKVFLECVQDMDHENMFWYRQDPGLGLRLIYFSYDVKMKEKGDIPEGYSVSREKKERFSLILESASTNQTSMYLCASSLWTGGGNSPLHFGNGTRLTVT.

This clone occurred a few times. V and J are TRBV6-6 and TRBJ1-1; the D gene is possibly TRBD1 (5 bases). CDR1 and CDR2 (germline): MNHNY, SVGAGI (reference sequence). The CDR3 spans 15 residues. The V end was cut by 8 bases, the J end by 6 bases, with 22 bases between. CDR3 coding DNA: TGTGCCAGCTTGGATCCAGGCGGGGGTCACCCTGAAGCTTTCTTT. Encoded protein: CASLDPGGGHPEAFF.

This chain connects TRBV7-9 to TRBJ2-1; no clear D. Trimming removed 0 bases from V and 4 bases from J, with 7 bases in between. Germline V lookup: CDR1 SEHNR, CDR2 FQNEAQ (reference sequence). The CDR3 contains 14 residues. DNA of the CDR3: TGTGCCAGCAGCTTAGCAGAGTGGTACAATGAGCAGTTCTTC. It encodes CASSLAEWYNEQFF.

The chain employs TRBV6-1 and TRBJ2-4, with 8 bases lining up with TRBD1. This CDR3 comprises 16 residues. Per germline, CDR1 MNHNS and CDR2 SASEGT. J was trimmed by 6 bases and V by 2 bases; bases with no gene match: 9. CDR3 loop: CASSESPQGARNIQYF. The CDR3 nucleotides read TGTGCCAGCAGTGAATCCCCCCAGGGGGCGAGAAACATTCAGTACTTC.

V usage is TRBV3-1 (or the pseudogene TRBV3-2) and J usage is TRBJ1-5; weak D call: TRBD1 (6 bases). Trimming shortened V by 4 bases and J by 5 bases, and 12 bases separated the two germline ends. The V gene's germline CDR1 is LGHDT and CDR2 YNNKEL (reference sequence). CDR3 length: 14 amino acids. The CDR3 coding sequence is TGTGCCAGCAGCCGGGGGACACTATATCAGCCCCAGCATTTT. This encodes CASSRGTLYQPQHF.

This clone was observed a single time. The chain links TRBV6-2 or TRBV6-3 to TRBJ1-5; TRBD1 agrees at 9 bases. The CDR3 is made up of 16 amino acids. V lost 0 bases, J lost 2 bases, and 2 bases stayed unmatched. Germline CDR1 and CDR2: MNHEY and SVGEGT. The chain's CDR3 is CASSYSTGGGNQPQHF. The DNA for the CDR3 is TGTGCCAGCAGTTACTCGACAGGGGGTGGCAATCAGCCCCAGCATTTT.

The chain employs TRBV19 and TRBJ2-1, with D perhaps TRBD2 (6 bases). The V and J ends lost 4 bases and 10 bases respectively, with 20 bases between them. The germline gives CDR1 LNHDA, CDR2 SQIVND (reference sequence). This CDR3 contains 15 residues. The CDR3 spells CASSSLAYSGGEQFF. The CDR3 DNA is TGTGCCAGTAGTAGCCTAGCGTATTCCGGTGGGGAGCAGTTCTTC.

DNA for the CDR3: TGTGCCAGCAGCCGAACCCCGGGGGACGAGCAGTACTTC. It codes for CASSRTPGDEQYF. The chain is built from TRBV3-1 (or the pseudogene TRBV3-2) and TRBJ2-7, with D perhaps matching TRBD2 (6 bases). Trimming removed 4 bases at V and 5 bases at J, with 12 bases between. Germline V gene data show CDR1 as LGHDT and CDR2 as YNNKEL (reference sequence). This CDR3 region has 13 residues.

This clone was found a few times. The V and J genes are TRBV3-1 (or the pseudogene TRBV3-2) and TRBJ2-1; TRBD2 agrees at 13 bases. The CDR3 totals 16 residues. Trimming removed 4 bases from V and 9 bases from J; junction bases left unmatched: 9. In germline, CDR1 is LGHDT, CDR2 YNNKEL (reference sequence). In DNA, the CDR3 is TGTGCCAGCAGCCGATGGACTAGCGGGAGTGAGGGTGAGCAGTTCTTC. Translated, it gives CASSRWTSGSEGEQFF.